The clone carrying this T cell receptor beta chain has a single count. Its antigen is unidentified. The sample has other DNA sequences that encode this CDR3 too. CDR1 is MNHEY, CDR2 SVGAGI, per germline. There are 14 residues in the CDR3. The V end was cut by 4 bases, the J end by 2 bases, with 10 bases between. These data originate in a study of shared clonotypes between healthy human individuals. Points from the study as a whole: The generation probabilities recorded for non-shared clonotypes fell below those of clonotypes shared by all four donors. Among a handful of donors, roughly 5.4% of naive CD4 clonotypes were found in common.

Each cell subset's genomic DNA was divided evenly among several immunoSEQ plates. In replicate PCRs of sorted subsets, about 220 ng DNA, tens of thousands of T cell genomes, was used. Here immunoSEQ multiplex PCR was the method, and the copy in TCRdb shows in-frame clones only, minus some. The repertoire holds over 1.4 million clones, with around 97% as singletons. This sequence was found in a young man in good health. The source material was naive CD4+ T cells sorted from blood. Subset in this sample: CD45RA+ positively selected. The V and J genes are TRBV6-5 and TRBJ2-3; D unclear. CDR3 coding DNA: TGTGCCAGCAGTTCCCCCGGCCTCACAGATACGCAGTATTTT. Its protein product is CASSSPGLTDTQYF.